Given below is one T cell receptor (beta chain) in context. The CDR3 spans 14 residues. Germline lookup yields CDR1 SEHNR and CDR2 FQNEAQ (reference sequence). V lost 10 bases to trimming and J lost 7 bases; unmatched junction nucleotides: 14. Repertoires were generated with immunoSEQ multiplex PCR, while TCRdb's copy carries only in-frame clones and drops some. The sample holds 30,000 or so clones, 90% to 95% seen once. These data are taken from a study of T cell changes during pregnancy in multiple sclerosis. This TCR came from a female donor with multiple sclerosis, enrolled in a pregnancy study. The source was CD4+ T cells from peripheral blood mononuclear cells, collected after pregnancy. The chain links TRBV7-9 to TRBJ2-3; 7 bases are a match to TRBD2. The CDR3: CATLNIREAHTQYF. CDR3 nucleotides: TGTGCCACCCTGAATATCCGGGAGGCTCATACGCAGTATTTT.